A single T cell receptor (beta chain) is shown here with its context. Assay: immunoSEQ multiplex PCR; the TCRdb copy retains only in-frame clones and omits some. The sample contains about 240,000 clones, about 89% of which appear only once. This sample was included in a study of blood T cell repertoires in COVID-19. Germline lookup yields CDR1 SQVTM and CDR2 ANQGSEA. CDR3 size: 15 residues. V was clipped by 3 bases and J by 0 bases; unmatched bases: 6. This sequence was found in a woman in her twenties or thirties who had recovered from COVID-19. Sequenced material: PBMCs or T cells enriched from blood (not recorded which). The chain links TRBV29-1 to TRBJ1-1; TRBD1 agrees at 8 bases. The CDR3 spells CSVELTGDLNTEAFF. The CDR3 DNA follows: TGCAGCGTTGAGCTGACAGGGGATCTGAACACTGAAGCTTTCTTT. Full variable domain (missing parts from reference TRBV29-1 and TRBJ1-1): SAVISQKPSRDICQRGTSLTIQCQVDSQVTMMFWYRQQPGQSLTLIATANQGSEATYESGFVIDKFPISRPNLTFSTLTVSNMSPEDSSIYLCSVELTGDLNTEAFFGQGTRLTVV.